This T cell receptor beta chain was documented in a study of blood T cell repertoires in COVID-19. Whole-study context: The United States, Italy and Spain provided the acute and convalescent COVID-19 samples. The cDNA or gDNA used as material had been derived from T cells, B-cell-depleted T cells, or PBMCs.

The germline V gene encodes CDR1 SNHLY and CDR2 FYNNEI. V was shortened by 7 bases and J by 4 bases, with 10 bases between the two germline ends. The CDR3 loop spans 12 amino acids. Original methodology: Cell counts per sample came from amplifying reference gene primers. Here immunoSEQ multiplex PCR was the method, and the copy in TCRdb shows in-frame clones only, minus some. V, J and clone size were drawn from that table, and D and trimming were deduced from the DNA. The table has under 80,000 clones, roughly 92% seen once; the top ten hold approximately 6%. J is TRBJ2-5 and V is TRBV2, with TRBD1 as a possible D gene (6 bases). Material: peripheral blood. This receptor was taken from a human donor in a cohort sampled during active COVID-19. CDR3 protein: CASKVGAETQYF. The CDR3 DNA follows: TGTGCCAGCAAGGTGGGGGCAGAGACCCAGTACTTC.